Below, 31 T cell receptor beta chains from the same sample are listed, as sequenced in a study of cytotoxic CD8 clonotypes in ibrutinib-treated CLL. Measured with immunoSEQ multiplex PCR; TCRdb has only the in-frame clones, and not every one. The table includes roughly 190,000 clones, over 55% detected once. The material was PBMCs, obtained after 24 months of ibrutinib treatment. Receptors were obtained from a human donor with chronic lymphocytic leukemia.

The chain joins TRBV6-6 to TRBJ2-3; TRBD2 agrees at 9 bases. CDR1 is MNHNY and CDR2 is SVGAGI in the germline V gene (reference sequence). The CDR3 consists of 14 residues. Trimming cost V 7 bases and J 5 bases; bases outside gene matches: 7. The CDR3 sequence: CASTTGLAVDTQYF. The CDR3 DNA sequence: TGTGCCAGCACCACGGGACTAGCTGTAGATACGCAGTATTTT.

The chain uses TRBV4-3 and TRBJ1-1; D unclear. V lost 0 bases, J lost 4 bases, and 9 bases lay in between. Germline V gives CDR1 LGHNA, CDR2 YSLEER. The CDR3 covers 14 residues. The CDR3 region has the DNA TGCGCCAGCAGCCAAGATTGGAGGGTCACTGAAGCTTTCTTT. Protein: CASSQDWRVTEAFF.

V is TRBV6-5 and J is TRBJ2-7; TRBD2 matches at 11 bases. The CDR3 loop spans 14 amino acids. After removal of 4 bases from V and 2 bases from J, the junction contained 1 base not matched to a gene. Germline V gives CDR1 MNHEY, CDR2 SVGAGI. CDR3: CASSLAGGAYEQYF. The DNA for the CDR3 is TGTGCCAGCAGTTTAGCGGGAGGGGCCTACGAGCAGTACTTC.

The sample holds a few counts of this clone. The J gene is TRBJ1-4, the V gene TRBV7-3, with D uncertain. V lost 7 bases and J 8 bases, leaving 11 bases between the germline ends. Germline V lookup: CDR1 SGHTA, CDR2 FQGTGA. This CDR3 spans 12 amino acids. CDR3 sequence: CASTLLSEKLFF. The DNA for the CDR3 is TGTGCCAGCACCCTATTATCCGAAAAACTGTTTTTT.

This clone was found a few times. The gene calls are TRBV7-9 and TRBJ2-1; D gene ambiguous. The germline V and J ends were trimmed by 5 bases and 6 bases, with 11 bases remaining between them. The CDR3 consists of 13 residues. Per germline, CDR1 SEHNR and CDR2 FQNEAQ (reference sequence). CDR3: CASSPNSINEQFF. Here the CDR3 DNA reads TGTGCCAGCAGCCCGAACTCGATCAATGAGCAGTTCTTC.

CDR3 DNA: TGTGCCAGCAGTCAAACCGGGACACTCTCCTACGAGCAGTACTTC. This sequence encodes CASSQTGTLSYEQYF. This sequence joins TRBV9 and TRBJ2-7; tentatively, D is TRBD1 (6 bases). Germline CDR1 and CDR2: SGDLS and YYNGEE. V lost 5 bases and J 0 bases, leaving 15 bases between the germline ends. This CDR3 is 15 amino acids long.

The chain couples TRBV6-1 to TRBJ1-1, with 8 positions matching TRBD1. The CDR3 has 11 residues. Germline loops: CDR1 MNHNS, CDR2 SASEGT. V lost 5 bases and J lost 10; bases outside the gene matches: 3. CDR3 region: CASSLQGVAFF. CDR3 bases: TGTGCCAGCAGTCTACAGGGGGTAGCTTTCTTT.

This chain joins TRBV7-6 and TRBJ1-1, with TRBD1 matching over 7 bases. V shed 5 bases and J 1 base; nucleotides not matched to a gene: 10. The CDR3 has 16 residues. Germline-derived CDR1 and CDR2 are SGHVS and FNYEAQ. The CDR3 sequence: CASSPLGDRANTEAFF. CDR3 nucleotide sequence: TGTGCCAGCAGCCCACTTGGAGACAGGGCGAACACTGAAGCTTTCTTT.

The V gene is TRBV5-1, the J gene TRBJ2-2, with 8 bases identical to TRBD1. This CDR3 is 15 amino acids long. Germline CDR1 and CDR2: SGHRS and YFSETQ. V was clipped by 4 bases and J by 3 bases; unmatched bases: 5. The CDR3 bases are TGCGCCAGCAGCCCCGACAGGGGAGACACCGGGGAGCTGTTTTTT. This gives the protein CASSPDRGDTGELFF.

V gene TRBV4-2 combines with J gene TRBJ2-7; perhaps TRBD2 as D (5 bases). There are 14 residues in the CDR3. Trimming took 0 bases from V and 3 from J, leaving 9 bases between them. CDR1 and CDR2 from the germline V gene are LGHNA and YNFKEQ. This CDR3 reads CASSQDRRDYEQYF. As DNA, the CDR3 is TGTGCCAGCAGCCAAGATCGTCGGGACTACGAGCAGTACTTC.

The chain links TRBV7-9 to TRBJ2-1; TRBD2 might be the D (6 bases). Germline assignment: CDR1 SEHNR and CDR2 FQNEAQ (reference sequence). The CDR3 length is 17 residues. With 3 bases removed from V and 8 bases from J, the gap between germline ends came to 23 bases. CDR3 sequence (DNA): TGTGCCAGCAGCTTTGATCTCGGGAGTAGGGATTTGGATGAGCAGTTCTTC. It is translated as CASSFDLGSRDLDEQFF.

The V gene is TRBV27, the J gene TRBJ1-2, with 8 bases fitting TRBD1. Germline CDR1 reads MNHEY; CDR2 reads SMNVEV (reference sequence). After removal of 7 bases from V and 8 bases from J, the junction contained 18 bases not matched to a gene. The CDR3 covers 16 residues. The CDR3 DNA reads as TGTGCCAGCAACCCAGAGCCAGGGGGCCTCCTGGGGGGCTACACCTTC. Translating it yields CASNPEPGGLLGGYTF.

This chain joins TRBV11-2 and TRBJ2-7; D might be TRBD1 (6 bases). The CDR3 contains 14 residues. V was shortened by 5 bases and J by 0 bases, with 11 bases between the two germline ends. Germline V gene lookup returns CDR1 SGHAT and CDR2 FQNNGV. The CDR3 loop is CASSLDRSSYEQYF. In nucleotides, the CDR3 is TGTGCCAGCAGCCTCGACAGGAGCTCCTACGAGCAGTACTTC.

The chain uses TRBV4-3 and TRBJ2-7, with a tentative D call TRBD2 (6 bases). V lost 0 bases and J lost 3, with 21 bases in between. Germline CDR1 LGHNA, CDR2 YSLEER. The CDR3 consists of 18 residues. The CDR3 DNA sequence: TGCGCCAGCAGCCAAGATCTCATCACGGTAGCGGCAGACTACGAGCAGTACTTC. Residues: CASSQDLITVAADYEQYF.

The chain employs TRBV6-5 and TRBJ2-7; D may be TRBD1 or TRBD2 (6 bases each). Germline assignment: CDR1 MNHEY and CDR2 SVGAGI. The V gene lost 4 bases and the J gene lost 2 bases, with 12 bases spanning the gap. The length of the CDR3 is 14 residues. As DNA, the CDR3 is TGTGCCAGCAGTTTTGGCGGGACAACCTACGAGCAGTACTTC. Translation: CASSFGGTTYEQYF.

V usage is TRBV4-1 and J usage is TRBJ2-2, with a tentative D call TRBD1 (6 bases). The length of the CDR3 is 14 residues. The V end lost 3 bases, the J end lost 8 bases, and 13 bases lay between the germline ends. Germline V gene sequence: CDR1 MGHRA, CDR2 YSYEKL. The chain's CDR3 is CASSQGTGSGELFF. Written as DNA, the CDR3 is TGCGCCAGCAGCCAGGGTACAGGGTCTGGGGAGCTGTTTTTT.

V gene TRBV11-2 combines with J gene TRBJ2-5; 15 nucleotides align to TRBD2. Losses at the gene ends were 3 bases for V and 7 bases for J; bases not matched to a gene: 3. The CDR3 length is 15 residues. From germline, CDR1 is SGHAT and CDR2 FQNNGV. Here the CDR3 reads CASSLGTSGRWTQYF. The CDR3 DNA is TGTGCCAGCAGCTTGGGGACTAGCGGGAGGTGGACCCAGTACTTC.

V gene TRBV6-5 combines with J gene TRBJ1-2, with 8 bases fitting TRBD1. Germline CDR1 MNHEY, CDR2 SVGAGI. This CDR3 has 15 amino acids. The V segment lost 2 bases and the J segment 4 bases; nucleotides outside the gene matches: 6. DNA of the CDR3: TGTGCCAGCAGTTACGGCCACACAGGGGGCTATGGCTACACCTTC. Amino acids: CASSYGHTGGYGYTF.

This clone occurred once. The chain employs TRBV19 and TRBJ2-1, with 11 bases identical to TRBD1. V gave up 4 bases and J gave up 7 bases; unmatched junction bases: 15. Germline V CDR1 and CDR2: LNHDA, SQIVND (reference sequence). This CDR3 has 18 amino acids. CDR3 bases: TGTGCCAGTAGTAATGGACAGGGGGCGTTTTTCTTGGGGAATGAGCAGTTCTTC. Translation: CASSNGQGAFFLGNEQFF. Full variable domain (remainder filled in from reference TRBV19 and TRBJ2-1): DGGITQSPKYLFRKEGQNVTLSCEQNLNHDAMYWYRQDPGQGLRLIYYSQIVNDFQKGDIAEGYSVSREKKESFPLTVTSAQKNPTAFYLCASSNGQGAFFLGNEQFFGPGTRLTVL.

CDR3 sequence: CSVEDPGLTTSTDTQYF. The CDR3 region has the DNA TGCAGCGTTGAAGATCCTGGACTAACGACTAGCACAGATACGCAGTATTTT. The chain couples TRBV29-1 to TRBJ2-3; D is possibly TRBD2 (6 bases). V was clipped by 0 bases and J by 0 bases, with 16 bases between them. The CDR3 extends over 17 amino acids. From germline, CDR1 is SQVTM and CDR2 ANQGSEA.

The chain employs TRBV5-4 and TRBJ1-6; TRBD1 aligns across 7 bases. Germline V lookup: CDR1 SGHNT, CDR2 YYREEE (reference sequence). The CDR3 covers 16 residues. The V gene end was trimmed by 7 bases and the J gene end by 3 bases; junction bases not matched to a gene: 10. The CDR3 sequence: CASASEGDSYNSPLHF. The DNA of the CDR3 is TGTGCCAGCGCCTCGGAGGGGGACAGCTATAATTCACCCCTCCACTTT.

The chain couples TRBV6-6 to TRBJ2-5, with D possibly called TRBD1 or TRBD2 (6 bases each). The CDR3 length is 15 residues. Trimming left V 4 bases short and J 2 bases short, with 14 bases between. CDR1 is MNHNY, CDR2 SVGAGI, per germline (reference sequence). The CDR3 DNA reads TGTGCCAGCAGTTGGGGACTGGGGACACAAGAGACCCAGTACTTC. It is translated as CASSWGLGTQETQYF.

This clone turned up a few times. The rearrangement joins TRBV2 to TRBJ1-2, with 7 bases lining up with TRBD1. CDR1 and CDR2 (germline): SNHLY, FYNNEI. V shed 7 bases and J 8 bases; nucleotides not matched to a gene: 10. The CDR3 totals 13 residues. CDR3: CASIGTGAGGYTF. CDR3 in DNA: TGTGCCAGCATCGGAACAGGGGCGGGAGGCTACACCTTC.

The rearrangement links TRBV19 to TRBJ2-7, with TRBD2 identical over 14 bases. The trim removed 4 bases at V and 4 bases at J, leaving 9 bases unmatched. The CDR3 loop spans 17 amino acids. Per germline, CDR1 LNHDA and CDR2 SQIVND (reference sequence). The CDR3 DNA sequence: TGTGCCAGTAGTAGACGACTAGCGGGAGGGCCAGGGTACGAGCAGTACTTC. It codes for CASSRRLAGGPGYEQYF.

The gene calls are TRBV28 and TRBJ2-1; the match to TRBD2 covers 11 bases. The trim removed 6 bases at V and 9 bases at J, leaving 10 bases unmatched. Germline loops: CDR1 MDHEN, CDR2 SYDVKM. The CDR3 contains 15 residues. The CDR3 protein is CASRPYTSGSTEQFF. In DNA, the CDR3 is TGTGCCAGCAGACCCTATACTAGCGGGAGCACTGAGCAGTTCTTC. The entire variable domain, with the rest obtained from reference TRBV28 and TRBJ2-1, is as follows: DVKVTQSSRYLVKRTGEKVFLECVQDMDHENMFWYRQDPGLGLRLIYFSYDVKMKEKGDIPEGYSVSREKKERFSLILESASTNQTSMYLCASRPYTSGSTEQFFGPGTRLTVL.

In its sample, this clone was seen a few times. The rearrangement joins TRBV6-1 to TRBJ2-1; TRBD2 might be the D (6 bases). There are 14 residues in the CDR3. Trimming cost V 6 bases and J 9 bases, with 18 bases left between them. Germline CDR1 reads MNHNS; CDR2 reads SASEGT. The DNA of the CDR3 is TGTGCCAGCAGCCCTCTGGGAGCGGGCGCTGAGCAGTTCTTC. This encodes CASSPLGAGAEQFF.

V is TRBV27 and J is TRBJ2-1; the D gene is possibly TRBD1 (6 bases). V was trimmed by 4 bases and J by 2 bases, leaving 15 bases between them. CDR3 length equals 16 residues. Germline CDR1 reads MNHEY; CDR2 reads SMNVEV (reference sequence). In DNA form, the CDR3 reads TGTGCCAGCAGTTCCCGCGCAGGGGTCACCTACAATGAGCAGTTCTTC. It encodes CASSSRAGVTYNEQFF.

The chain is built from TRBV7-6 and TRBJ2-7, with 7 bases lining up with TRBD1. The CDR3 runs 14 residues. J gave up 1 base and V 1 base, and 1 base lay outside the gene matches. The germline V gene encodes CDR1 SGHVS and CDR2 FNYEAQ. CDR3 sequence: CASSLGTGSYEQYF. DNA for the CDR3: TGTGCCAGCAGCTTAGGGACAGGATCCTACGAGCAGTACTTC.

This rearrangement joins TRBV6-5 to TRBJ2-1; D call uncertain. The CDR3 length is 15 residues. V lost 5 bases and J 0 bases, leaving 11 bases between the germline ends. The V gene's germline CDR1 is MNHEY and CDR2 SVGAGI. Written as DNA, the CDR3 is TGTGCCAGCAGTCAGAGACACTACTCCTACAATGAGCAGTTCTTC. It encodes CASSQRHYSYNEQFF.

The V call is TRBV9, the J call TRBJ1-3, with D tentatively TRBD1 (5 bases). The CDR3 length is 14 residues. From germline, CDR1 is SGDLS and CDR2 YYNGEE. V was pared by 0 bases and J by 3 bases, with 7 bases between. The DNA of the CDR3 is TGTGCCAGCAGCGTAGAGGGGAGTGGAAACACCATATATTTT. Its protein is CASSVEGSGNTIYF.

The CDR3 region has the DNA TGTGCCAGTAGTTCTCCACCACTCCAGCCCCAGCATTTT. This translates into CASSSPPLQPQHF. The chain recombines TRBV19 with TRBJ1-5; D gene ambiguous. The CDR3 is made up of 13 amino acids. CDR1 is LNHDA and CDR2 is SQIVND in the germline V gene (reference sequence). Trimming pared 5 bases from V and 7 bases from J, leaving 12 bases between.